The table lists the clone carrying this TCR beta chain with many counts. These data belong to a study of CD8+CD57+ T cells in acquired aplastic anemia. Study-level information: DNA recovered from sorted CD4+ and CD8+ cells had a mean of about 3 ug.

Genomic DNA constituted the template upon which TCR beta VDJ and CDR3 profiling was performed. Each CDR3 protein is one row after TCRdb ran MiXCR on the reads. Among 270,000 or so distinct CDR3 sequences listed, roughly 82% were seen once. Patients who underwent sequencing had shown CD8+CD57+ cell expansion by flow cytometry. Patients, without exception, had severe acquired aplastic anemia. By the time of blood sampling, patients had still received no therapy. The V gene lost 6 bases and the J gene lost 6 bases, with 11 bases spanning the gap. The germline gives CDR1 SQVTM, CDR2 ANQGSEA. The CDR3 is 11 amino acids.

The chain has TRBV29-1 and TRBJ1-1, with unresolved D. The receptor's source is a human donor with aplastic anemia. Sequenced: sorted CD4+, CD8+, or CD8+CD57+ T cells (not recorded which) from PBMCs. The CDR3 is CSVPGRAEAFF. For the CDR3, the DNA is TGCAGCGTGCCGGGGAGGGCTGAAGCTTTCTTT.